The source of this T cell receptor (beta chain) is a study of identical twins. Study outcomes and limitations: Insertions were fewer in abundant cord blood beta clonotypes, whereas memory repertoires showed none of this pattern. Twins' surplus sharing was weaker for beta out-of-frame sequences.

A remark on this clonotype: Antigen unknown.

The V gene lost 5 bases and the J gene lost 8 bases, with 14 bases spanning the gap. CDR1 and CDR2 (germline): DFQATT, SNEGSKA (reference sequence). This CDR3 comprises 12 residues. TCRdb analysed the 5' RACE reads with MiXCR anew, one entry per CDR3 protein. The profile shows 500,000 to 550,000 distinct CDR3 sequences, approximately 20% of them singletons. Donors were all healthy Caucasians. This same sample was also part of a study on yellow fever vaccine responses in identical twins.

This receptor was obtained from a woman aged 18-29 years in good health. The material sequenced was CD4+ T cells sorted from blood. The chain employs TRBV20-1 and TRBJ2-3, with D possibly TRBD2 on 6 matching bases. The CDR3 is CSALGGAGTQYF. CDR3 nucleotide sequence: TGCAGTGCTTTGGGGGGAGCAGGTACGCAGTATTTT.